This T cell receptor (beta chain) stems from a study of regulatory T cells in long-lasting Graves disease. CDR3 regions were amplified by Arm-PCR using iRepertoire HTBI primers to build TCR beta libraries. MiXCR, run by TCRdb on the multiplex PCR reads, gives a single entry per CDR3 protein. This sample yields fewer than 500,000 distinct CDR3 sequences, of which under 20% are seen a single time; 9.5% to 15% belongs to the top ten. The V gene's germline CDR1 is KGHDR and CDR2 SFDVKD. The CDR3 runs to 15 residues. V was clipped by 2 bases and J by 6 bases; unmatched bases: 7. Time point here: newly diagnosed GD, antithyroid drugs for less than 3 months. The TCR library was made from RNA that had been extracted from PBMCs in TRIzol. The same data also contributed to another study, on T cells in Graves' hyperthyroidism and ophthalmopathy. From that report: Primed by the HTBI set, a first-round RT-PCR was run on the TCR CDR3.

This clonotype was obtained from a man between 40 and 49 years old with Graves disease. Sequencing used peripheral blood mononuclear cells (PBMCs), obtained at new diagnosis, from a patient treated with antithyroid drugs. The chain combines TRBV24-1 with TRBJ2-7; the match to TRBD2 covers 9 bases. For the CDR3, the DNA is TGTGCCACCAGTGATTCTCGGCTAGCGGGAACCGAGCAGTACTTC. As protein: CATSDSRLAGTEQYF.